These 32 T cell receptor beta chains originate from one sample sequenced in a study of T cells in Graves' hyperthyroidism and ophthalmopathy. From RNA transcripts, TCR beta CDR3 regions were amplified. A first-round RT-PCR of the TCR CDR3 used the HTBI primer set. One entry per CDR3 protein results from TCRdb running MiXCR on the multiplex PCR reads. The sample contains about 600,000 distinct CDR3 sequences, over 12% of which appear only once. Sequencing input: blood. These receptors originate from a woman aged 18-30 years with Graves' ophthalmopathy.

For this clonotype: The junction shows a germline mismatch at one end, possibly a read error. The J gene is TRBJ2-1, the V gene TRBV5-1, with 8 bases aligning to TRBD2. TRBJ2-7 explains the end of the DNA better; the J call may be wrong. CDR1 SGHRS and CDR2 YFSETQ come from the germline V gene. The CDR3 covers 15 residues. In DNA form, the CDR3 reads TGTGCCAGCAGCGGTACTAGCGGCTCCTACAATGAGCAGTACTTC. Residues: CASSGTSGSYNEQYF.

The chain combines TRBV5-6 with TRBJ2-2; 7 bases line up with TRBD2. Losses at the gene ends were 4 bases for V and 6 bases for J; bases not matched to a gene: 9. The germline V gene has CDR1 SGHDT and CDR2 YYEEEE. CDR3 length equals 15 residues. The CDR3 nucleotides are TGTGCCAGCAGCCTGGGGGGGGGTTACGCCGGGGAGCTGTTTTTT. Translating it yields CASSLGGGYAGELFF.

This clonotype occurred many times. The rearrangement links TRBV11-2 to TRBJ1-2, with 7 bases matching TRBD1. CDR3 length: 15 residues. The V segment lost 0 bases and the J segment 3 bases; nucleotides outside the gene matches: 4. Germline CDR1 reads SGHAT; CDR2 reads FQNNGV. The CDR3 region has the DNA TGTGCCAGCAGCTTAGAAACAGGGGTTTACTATGGCTACACCTTC. It encodes CASSLETGVYYGYTF. Based on the CDR3 plus reference TRBV11-2 and TRBJ1-2, the full variable domain is EAGVAQSPRYKIIEKRQSVAFWCNPISGHATLYWYQQILGQGPKLLIQFQNNGVVDDSQLPKDRFSAERLKGVDSTLKIQPAKLEDSAVYLCASSLETGVYYGYTFGSGTRLTVV.

This clonotype was recorded at least ten times. The chain has TRBV6-1 and TRBJ2-1; 7 nucleotides line up with TRBD1. J gave up 8 bases and V 5 bases, and 9 bases lay outside the gene matches. The CDR3 totals 14 residues. Germline lookup yields CDR1 MNHNS and CDR2 SASEGT. CDR3 nucleotide sequence: TGTGCCAGCAGTTTATCGGACAGGTTGCATGAGCAGTTCTTC. Its translation is CASSLSDRLHEQFF.

The rearrangement joins TRBV5-1 to TRBJ2-1; 7 nucleotides line up with TRBD2. The CDR3 spans 15 residues. Germline assignment: CDR1 SGHRS and CDR2 YFSETQ. After removal of 0 bases from V and 6 bases from J, the junction contained 6 bases not matched to a gene. CDR3 loop: CASSLGPTSLNEQFF. In DNA, the CDR3 is TGCGCCAGCAGCTTGGGCCCGACTAGCCTCAATGAGCAGTTCTTC.

The chain employs TRBV7-9 and TRBJ1-4; a weak D match, TRBD1 (6 bases). Germline assignment: CDR1 SEHNR and CDR2 FQNEAQ (reference sequence). The CDR3 consists of 15 residues. The germline V and J ends were trimmed by 3 bases and 7 bases, with 15 bases remaining between them. CDR3 nucleotide sequence: TGTGCCAGCAGCTTGGGGGCGACGGGTGGTGAAAAACTGTTTTTT. Translating gives CASSLGATGGEKLFF.

This clonotype was seen many times. The gene calls are TRBV28 and TRBJ2-7; no clear D gene. The CDR3 runs 11 residues. The ends were cut back, 5 bases at V and 2 bases at J, with 4 bases in the middle. Per the germline V gene, CDR1 is MDHEN and CDR2 is SYDVKM. CDR3 protein: CASSLTYEQYF. In DNA form, the CDR3 reads TGTGCCAGCAGTCTGACCTACGAGCAGTACTTC.

This clonotype was seen at least ten times. The rearrangement uses TRBV19 and TRBJ2-1; 7 positions match TRBD1. V was clipped by 4 bases and J by 2 bases; unmatched bases: 5. Germline CDR1 reads LNHDA; CDR2 reads SQIVND (reference sequence). The CDR3 loop spans 15 amino acids. CDR3 amino acids: CASSKQGSAYNEQFF. The CDR3 DNA is TGTGCCAGTAGTAAACAGGGGTCCGCCTACAATGAGCAGTTCTTC.

This chain joins TRBV7-8 and TRBJ1-2; 7 bases fit TRBD1. J lost 5 bases, V lost 1 base, and 10 bases had no gene match. Germline V gives CDR1 SGHVS, CDR2 FQNEAQ. The CDR3 totals 16 residues. CDR3 region: CASSLDETGVRYGYTF. The CDR3, as DNA: TGTGCCAGCAGCTTAGATGAAACAGGGGTGCGGTATGGCTACACCTTC.

This clonotype was recorded at least ten times. The rearrangement joins TRBV6-1 to TRBJ2-7; D not resolved. This CDR3 region has 17 residues. Germline CDR1 is MNHNS and CDR2 is SASEGT. V was trimmed by 5 bases and J by 0 bases, leaving 20 bases between them. The CDR3: CASSWDVSGGFSYEQYF. The CDR3 nucleotides read TGTGCCAGCAGTTGGGATGTGTCGGGCGGTTTCTCCTACGAGCAGTACTTC.

This clonotype was seen many times. The chain uses TRBV28 and TRBJ1-1; no definite D call. The V gene's germline CDR1 is MDHEN and CDR2 SYDVKM. V was trimmed by 7 bases and J by 2 bases, leaving 8 bases between them. There are 12 residues in the CDR3. The CDR3 loop is CASNEGNTEAFF. Written as DNA, the CDR3 is TGTGCCAGCAACGAGGGAAACACTGAAGCTTTCTTT. Drawing the rest from reference TRBV28 and TRBJ1-1, the complete variable domain is DVKVTQSSRYLVKRTGEKVFLECVQDMDHENMFWYRQDPGLGLRLIYFSYDVKMKEKGDIPEGYSVSREKKERFSLILESASTNQTSMYLCASNEGNTEAFFGQGTRLTVV.

This clonotype occurred many times. The chain combines TRBV9 with TRBJ2-3; D is possibly TRBD1 or TRBD2 (5 bases each). V gave up 0 bases and J gave up 0 bases, with 11 bases separating them. Germline V gene lookup returns CDR1 SGDLS and CDR2 YYNGEE. The CDR3 has 16 residues. CDR3 sequence (DNA): TGTGCCAGCAGCGTAGCTGGGGACCCTAGCACAGATACGCAGTATTTT. This gives the protein CASSVAGDPSTDTQYF.

This clonotype was detected ten times or more. The chain links TRBV6-1 to TRBJ1-2, with a weak D call TRBD1 (6 bases). The CDR3 runs to 13 residues. Germline CDR1 MNHNS, CDR2 SASEGT. V lost 0 bases and J lost 5, with 7 bases in between. The CDR3 coding sequence is TGTGCCAGCAGTGAAGCCACAGGGTATGGCTACACCTTC. This sequence encodes CASSEATGYGYTF.

This clonotype was seen many times. This chain joins TRBV19 and TRBJ1-1; D not certain. Germline V gene sequence: CDR1 LNHDA, CDR2 SQIVND (reference sequence). Trimming removed 5 bases from V and 4 bases from J, with 11 bases in between. This CDR3 has 13 residues. CDR3 in amino acids: CASSVSHGTEAFF. CDR3 bases: TGTGCCAGTAGTGTTTCCCACGGCACTGAAGCTTTCTTT.

This clonotype was seen at least ten times. This chain connects TRBV3-1 to TRBJ2-1; possibly TRBD2 for D (5 bases). With 2 bases removed from V and 2 bases from J, the gap between germline ends came to 16 bases. Germline CDR1 and CDR2: LGHDT and YNNKEL (reference sequence). CDR3 length equals 17 residues. The CDR3 sequence is CASSQKRRVGAYNEQFF. DNA for the CDR3: TGTGCCAGCAGCCAAAAGCGGCGGGTAGGCGCCTACAATGAGCAGTTCTTC.

This clonotype was seen many times. The chain links TRBV6-2 or TRBV6-3 to TRBJ2-7; D may be TRBD2 (6 bases). Germline assignment: CDR1 MNHEY and CDR2 SVGEGT. The CDR3 is 16 amino acids. Trimming left V 0 bases short and J 4 bases short, with 16 bases between. CDR3 in amino acids: CASSYSTGTLRYEQYF. CDR3 DNA sequence: TGTGCCAGCAGTTACTCTACCGGGACTTTACGGTACGAGCAGTACTTC.

This clonotype has ten or more counts. This chain uses TRBV11-1 with TRBJ2-7, with D maybe TRBD1 (6 bases). Germline CDR1 reads SGHAT; CDR2 reads FQDESV (reference sequence). CDR3 length: 16 residues. V shed 1 base and J shed 2 bases, with 15 bases lying between them. The CDR3: CASSLVAGVGAYEQYF. DNA for the CDR3: TGTGCCAGCAGCTTAGTTGCAGGGGTCGGGGCCTACGAGCAGTACTTC.

This clonotype was recorded at least ten times. V usage is TRBV28 and J usage is TRBJ2-1; D gene ambiguous. The CDR3 consists of 12 residues. In germline, CDR1 is MDHEN, CDR2 SYDVKM. V lost 6 bases and J 8 bases, leaving 11 bases between the germline ends. The CDR3 region has the DNA TGTGCCAGCAGCTCGACCATCGATGAGCAGTTCTTC. This gives the protein CASSSTIDEQFF.

Ten or more counts support this clonotype. This chain joins TRBV5-5 and TRBJ1-2; D is undetermined. There are 14 residues in the CDR3. The germline V and J ends were trimmed by 1 base and 2 bases, with 9 bases remaining between them. Germline V gives CDR1 SGHKS, CDR2 YYEKEE (reference sequence). Written as DNA, the CDR3 is TGTGCCAGCAGCTTGCGTTCGGGGAACTATGGCTACACCTTC. Protein product: CASSLRSGNYGYTF.

This sequence joins TRBV11-3 and TRBJ2-7; D is perhaps TRBD1 (5 bases). There are 15 residues in the CDR3. Germline CDR1 SGHNT, CDR2 YENEEA. V lost 5 bases to trimming and J lost 5 bases, with 19 bases between them. CDR3 protein: CASSQVEGAGHEQYF. CDR3 sequence (DNA): TGTGCCAGCAGCCAAGTAGAAGGGGCCGGCCACGAGCAGTACTTC.

Many counts were recorded for this clonotype. The chain links TRBV2 to TRBJ2-1; D is unclear. Germline loops: CDR1 SNHLY, CDR2 FYNNEI. CDR3 length: 13 amino acids. V was shortened by 1 base and J by 7 bases, with 8 bases between the two germline ends. The CDR3 region has the DNA TGTGCCAGCAGTGAAGACCAAGGGAATGAGCAGTTCTTC. This translates into CASSEDQGNEQFF.

This clonotype was counted ten times or more. The chain recombines TRBV7-9 with TRBJ2-3; 12 nucleotides agree with TRBD2. V was pared by 5 bases and J by 3 bases, with 12 bases of the junction left unmatched. Germline CDR1 is SEHNR and CDR2 is FQNEAQ (reference sequence). The CDR3 totals 18 residues. CDR3 in DNA: TGTGCCAGCAGCCCGCTCCCATCGACTAGCGGGAGTACAGATACGCAGTATTTT. Translated, it gives CASSPLPSTSGSTDTQYF. Drawing the rest from reference TRBV7-9 and TRBJ2-3, the complete variable domain is DTGVSQNPRHKITKRGQNVTFRCDPISEHNRLYWYRQTLGQGPEFLTYFQNEAQLEKSRLLSDRFSAERPKGSFSTLEIQRTEQGDSAMYLCASSPLPSTSGSTDTQYFGPGTRLTVL.

There are many counts of this clonotype. V is TRBV12-3 or TRBV12-4 and J is TRBJ2-7; TRBD1 agrees at 9 bases. Trimming cost V 6 bases and J 3 bases; bases outside gene matches: 6. This CDR3 comprises 14 residues. CDR3 coding DNA: TGTGCCAGCAGCCCGGGACAGGGACACTACGAGCAGTACTTC. This codes for CASSPGQGHYEQYF.

This clonotype was counted a few times. V and J are TRBV5-1 and TRBJ2-1, with TRBD2 matching over 8 bases. The trim removed 5 bases at V and 3 bases at J, leaving 7 bases unmatched. From germline, CDR1 is SGHRS and CDR2 YFSETQ. There are 15 residues in the CDR3. CDR3 sequence (DNA): TGCGCCAGCAGTGAACTAGCGGAACTCTACAATGAGCAGTTCTTC. As protein: CASSELAELYNEQFF.

This clonotype was detected ten times or more. The chain combines TRBV28 with TRBJ2-1; 8 nucleotides agree with TRBD2. The CDR3 has 14 amino acids. V shed 3 bases, J shed 4 bases, and the junction held 2 bases outside the gene matches. Germline V CDR1 and CDR2: MDHEN, SYDVKM. The CDR3 bases are TGTGCCAGCAGTTTCTCGGGAGGGTACAATGAGCAGTTCTTC. It encodes CASSFSGGYNEQFF.

This clonotype came up many times. The chain is built from TRBV13 and TRBJ2-1; 11 bases fit TRBD2. From germline, CDR1 is PRHDT and CDR2 FYEKMQ (reference sequence). This CDR3 region has 16 residues. V lost 4 bases to trimming and J lost 2 bases; unmatched junction nucleotides: 4. The DNA of the CDR3 is TGTGCCAGCAGCTGGGGGACTAGCGGCCCCTACAATGAGCAGTTCTTC. Protein product: CASSWGTSGPYNEQFF.

The J gene is TRBJ2-7, the V gene TRBV5-6, with 11 bases that match TRBD2. With V trimmed by 5 bases and J by 5 bases, 12 bases remained unmatched. The CDR3 spans 16 residues. Per the germline V gene, CDR1 is SGHDT and CDR2 is YYEEEE. As DNA, the CDR3 is TGTGCCAGCAGTTATCCCGGGACTAGCGGCTACAACGAGCAGTACTTC. As protein: CASSYPGTSGYNEQYF.

The chain employs TRBV7-8 and TRBJ2-7, with D tentatively TRBD2 (5 bases). The germline V gene encodes CDR1 SGHVS and CDR2 FQNEAQ. The V gene lost 7 bases and the J gene lost 0 bases, with 10 bases spanning the gap. The CDR3 has 13 residues. Here the CDR3 reads CASMLGSSYEQYF. CDR3 coding DNA: TGTGCCAGCATGCTGGGGAGCTCCTACGAGCAGTACTTC.

J is TRBJ1-4 and V is TRBV5-8, with D possibly TRBD1 on 6 matching bases. Germline loops: CDR1 SGHTS, CDR2 YDEGEE. The CDR3 is 14 amino acids. V lost 2 bases to trimming and J lost 3 bases, with 8 bases between them. CDR3 protein: CASSLRGSNEKLFF. The CDR3 nucleotides read TGTGCCAGCAGCTTAAGGGGGTCTAATGAAAAACTGTTTTTT.

This clonotype was detected many times. The gene calls are TRBV28 and TRBJ2-5, with a tentative D call TRBD2 (7 bases). The CDR3 consists of 14 residues. Germline lookup yields CDR1 MDHEN and CDR2 SYDVKM. The germline V and J ends were trimmed by 5 bases and 5 bases, with 15 bases remaining between them. CDR3 in amino acids: CASSAVGGPETQYF. DNA of the CDR3: TGTGCCAGCAGTGCCGTCGGGGGGCCGGAGACCCAGTACTTC.

V is TRBV6-1 and J is TRBJ2-1; a weak D match, TRBD2 (5 bases). CDR1 is MNHNS and CDR2 is SASEGT in the germline V gene. CDR3 size: 14 residues. Deletions cut 4 bases from V and 2 bases from J, with 9 bases between. Here the CDR3 reads CASSAQEAYNEQFF. The CDR3 DNA follows: TGTGCCAGCAGTGCCCAGGAGGCCTACAATGAGCAGTTCTTC.

This clonotype was counted ten times or more. The chain couples TRBV11-2 to TRBJ2-7; TRBD2 matches 10 bases. The length of the CDR3 is 15 residues. Germline assignment: CDR1 SGHAT and CDR2 FQNNGV. The V segment lost 2 bases and the J segment 7 bases; nucleotides outside the gene matches: 8. CDR3 nucleotides: TGTGCCAGCAGCTTACCAGCGGGAGGGCCGGGGGAGCAGTACTTC. Its protein product is CASSLPAGGPGEQYF.